This TCR beta chain was found in a study of T cell responses to AZD1222 COVID-19 vaccine. CDR1 is SGHRS, CDR2 YFSETQ, per germline. Trimming removed 0 bases from V and 4 bases from J; junction bases left unmatched: 3. The CDR3 contains 15 residues. The study's findings and limits: Spike as a whole was targeted by vaccine-associated CD4 TCRs, dominant at 160-218 and 743-854.

Generated by immunoSEQ multiplex PCR, the TCRdb table keeps only in-frame clones and is missing some. The table includes almost 95,000 clones, 85% detected once. This clone was observed a single time. Antigen: not known. The material sequenced was peripheral blood, taken 28 days after the second AZD1222 dose. The origin of this receptor is an adult who received the AZD1222 COVID-19 vaccine. This sequence joins TRBV5-1 and TRBJ2-1, with 8 positions matching TRBD1. The CDR3 DNA sequence: TGCGCCAGCAGCTTGGACAGGGGGGTTTACAATGAGCAGTTCTTC. Protein sequence: CASSLDRGVYNEQFF.